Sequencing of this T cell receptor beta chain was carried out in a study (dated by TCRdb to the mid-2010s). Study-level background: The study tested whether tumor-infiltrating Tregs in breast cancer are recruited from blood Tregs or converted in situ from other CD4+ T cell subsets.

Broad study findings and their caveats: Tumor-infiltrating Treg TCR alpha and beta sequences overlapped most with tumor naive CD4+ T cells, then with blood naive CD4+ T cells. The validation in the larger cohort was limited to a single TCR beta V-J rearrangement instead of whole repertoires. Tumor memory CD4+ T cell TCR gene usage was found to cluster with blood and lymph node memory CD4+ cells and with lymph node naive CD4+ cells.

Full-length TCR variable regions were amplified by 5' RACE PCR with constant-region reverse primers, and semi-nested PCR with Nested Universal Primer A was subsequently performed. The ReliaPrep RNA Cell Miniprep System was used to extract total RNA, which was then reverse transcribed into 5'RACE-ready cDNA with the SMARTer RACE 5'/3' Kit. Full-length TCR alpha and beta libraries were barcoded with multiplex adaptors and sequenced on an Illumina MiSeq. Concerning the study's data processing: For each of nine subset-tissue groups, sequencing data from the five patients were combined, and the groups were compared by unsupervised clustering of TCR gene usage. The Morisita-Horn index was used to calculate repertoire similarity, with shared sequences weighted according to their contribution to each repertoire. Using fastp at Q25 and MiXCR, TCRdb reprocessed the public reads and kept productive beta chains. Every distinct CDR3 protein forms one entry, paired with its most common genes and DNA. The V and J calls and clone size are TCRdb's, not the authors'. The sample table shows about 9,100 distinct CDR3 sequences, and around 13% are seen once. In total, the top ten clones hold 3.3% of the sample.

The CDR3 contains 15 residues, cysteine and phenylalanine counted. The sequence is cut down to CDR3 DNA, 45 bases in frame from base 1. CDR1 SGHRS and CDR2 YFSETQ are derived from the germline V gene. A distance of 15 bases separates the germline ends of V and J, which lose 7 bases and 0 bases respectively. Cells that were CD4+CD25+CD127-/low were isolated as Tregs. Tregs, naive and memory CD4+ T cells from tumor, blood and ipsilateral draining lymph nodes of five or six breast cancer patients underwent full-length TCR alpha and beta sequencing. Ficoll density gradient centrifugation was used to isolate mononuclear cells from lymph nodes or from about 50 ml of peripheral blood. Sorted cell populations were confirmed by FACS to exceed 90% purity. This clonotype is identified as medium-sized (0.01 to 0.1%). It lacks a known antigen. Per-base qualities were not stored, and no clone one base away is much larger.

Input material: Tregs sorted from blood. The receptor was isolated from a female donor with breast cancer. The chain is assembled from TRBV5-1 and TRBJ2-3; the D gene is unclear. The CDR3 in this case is CASRRQSTSTDTQYF. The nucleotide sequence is TGCGCCAGCCGACGGCAGTCCACTAGCACAGATACGCAGTATTTT.